The T cell receptor beta chain described here comes from a study of blood T cell repertoires in COVID-19. Study-level background: Samples representing acute and convalescent COVID-19 were sourced from the United States, Italy and Spain.

From germline, CDR1 is SGHTA and CDR2 FQGNSA. V gave up 1 base and J gave up 4 bases; unmatched junction bases: 5. The CDR3 extends over 16 amino acids. Sequenced by immunoSEQ multiplex PCR; TCRdb stores in-frame clones only, minus some. Here the sample spans 300,000 to 400,000 clones, 65% to 90% being singletons. Study members were between about 18 and 95 years old and lived in some 26 US regions. This clone turned up a few times. The sample carries other DNA sequences with the same CDR3. The receptor comes from a woman between 40 and 55 years old with acute COVID-19. The chain recombines TRBV7-2 with TRBJ1-3, with 9 bases aligning to TRBD1. Sequenced material: PBMCs or T cells enriched from blood (not recorded which). CDR3 sequence: CASSLVGTGNGNTIYF. CDR3 DNA sequence: TGTGCCAGCAGCTTAGTAGGGACAGGGAACGGAAACACCATATATTTT.